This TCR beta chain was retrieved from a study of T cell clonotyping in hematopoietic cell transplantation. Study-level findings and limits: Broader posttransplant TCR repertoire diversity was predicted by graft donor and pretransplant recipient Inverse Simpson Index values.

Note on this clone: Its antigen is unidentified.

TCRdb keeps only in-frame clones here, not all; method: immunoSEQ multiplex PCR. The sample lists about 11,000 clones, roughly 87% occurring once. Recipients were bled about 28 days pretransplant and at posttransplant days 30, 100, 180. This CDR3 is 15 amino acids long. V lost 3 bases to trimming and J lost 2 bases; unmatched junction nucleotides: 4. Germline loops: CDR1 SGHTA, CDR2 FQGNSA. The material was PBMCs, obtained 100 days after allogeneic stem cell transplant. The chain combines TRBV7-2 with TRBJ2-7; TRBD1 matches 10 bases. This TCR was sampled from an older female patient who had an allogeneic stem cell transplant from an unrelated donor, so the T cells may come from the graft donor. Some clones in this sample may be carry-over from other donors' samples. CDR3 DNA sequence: TGTGCCAGCAGCTTCTCCGGGACAGGGGCCTACGAGCAGTACTTC. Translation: CASSFSGTGAYEQYF.